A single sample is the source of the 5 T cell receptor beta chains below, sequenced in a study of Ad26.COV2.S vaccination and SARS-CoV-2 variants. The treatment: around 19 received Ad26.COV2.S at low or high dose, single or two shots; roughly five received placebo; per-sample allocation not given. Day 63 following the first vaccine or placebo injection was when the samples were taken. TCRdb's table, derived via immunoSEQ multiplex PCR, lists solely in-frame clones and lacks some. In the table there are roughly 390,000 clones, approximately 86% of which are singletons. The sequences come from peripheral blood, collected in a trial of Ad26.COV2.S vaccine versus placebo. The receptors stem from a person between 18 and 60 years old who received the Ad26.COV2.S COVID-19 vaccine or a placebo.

CDR3 residues: CASSLSSSHEQFF. The CDR3 coding sequence is TGTGCCAGCAGTTTATCGTCTAGCCATGAGCAGTTCTTC. The rearrangement joins TRBV27 to TRBJ2-1; the D gene is possibly TRBD2 (5 bases). The germline V and J ends were trimmed by 0 bases and 8 bases, with 8 bases remaining between them. CDR1 MNHEY and CDR2 SMNVEV come from the germline V gene (reference sequence). This CDR3 has 13 residues.

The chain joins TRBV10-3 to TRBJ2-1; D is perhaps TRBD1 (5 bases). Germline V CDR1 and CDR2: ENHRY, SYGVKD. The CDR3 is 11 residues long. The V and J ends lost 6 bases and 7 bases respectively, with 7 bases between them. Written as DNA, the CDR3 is TGTGCCATCAGGGGGCAAAATGAGCAGTTCTTC. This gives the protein CAIRGQNEQFF.

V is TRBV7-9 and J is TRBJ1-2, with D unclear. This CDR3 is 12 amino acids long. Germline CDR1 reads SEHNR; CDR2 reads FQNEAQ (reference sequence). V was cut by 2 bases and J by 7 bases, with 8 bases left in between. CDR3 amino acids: CASSLNSAGYTF. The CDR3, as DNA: TGTGCCAGCAGCTTAAACTCTGCTGGCTACACCTTC.

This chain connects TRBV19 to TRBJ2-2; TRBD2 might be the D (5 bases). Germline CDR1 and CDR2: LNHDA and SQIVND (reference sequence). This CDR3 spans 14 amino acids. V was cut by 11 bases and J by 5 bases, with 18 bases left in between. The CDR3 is CAVQPRARTGELFF. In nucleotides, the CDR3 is TGTGCCGTCCAACCGCGGGCAAGAACCGGGGAGCTGTTTTTT.

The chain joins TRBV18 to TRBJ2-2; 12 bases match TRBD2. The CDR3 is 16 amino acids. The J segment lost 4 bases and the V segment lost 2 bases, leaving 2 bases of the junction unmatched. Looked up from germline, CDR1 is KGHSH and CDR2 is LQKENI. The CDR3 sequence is CASSPTSGGTTGELFF. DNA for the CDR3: TGTGCCAGCTCACCAACTAGCGGGGGGACCACCGGGGAGCTGTTTTTT. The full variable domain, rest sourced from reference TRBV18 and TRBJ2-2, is NAGVMQNPRHLVRRRGQEARLRCSPMKGHSHVYWYRQLPEEGLKFMVYLQKENIIDESGMPKERFSAEFPKEGPSILRIQQVVRGDSAAYFCASSPTSGGTTGELFFGEGSRLTVL.